The TCR beta chain under discussion was sequenced for a study of blood T cell repertoires in COVID-19. On the study more broadly: Material from acute and convalescent COVID-19 was sourced from the United States, Italy and Spain.

Method: immunoSEQ multiplex PCR; TCRdb's copy keeps in-frame clones and lacks some. The sample consists of about 70,000 clones, roughly 79% of them appearing once. The germline V gene encodes CDR1 KGHSH and CDR2 LQKENI. The CDR3 is made up of 13 amino acids. V trimming: 6 bases; J trimming: 6 bases; junction bases outside the gene matches: 7. The chain couples TRBV18 to TRBJ1-1; 7 bases agree with TRBD1. The sample taken for sequencing was peripheral blood. The receptor was derived from a man between 65 and 85 years old with acute or convalescent COVID-19. The CDR3 DNA reads TGTGCCAGCTCCCCAGGGGGGGAGTCTGAAGCTTTCTTT. Translation gives CASSPGGESEAFF.